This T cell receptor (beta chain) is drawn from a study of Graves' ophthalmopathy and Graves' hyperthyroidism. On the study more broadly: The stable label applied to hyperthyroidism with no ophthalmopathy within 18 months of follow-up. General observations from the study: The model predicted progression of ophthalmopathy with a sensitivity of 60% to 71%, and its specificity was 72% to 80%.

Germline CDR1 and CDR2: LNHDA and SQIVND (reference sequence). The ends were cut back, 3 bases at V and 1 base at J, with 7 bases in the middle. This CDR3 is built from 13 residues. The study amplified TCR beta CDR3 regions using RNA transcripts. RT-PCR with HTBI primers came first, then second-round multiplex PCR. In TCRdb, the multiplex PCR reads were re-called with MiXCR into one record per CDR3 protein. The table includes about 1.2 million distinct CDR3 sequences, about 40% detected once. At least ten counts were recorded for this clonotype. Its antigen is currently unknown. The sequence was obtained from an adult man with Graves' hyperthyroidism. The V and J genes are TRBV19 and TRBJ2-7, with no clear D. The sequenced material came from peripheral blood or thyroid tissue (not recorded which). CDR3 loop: CASSILVSYEQYF. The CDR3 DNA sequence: TGTGCCAGTAGTATCCTCGTGTCCTACGAGCAGTACTTC.